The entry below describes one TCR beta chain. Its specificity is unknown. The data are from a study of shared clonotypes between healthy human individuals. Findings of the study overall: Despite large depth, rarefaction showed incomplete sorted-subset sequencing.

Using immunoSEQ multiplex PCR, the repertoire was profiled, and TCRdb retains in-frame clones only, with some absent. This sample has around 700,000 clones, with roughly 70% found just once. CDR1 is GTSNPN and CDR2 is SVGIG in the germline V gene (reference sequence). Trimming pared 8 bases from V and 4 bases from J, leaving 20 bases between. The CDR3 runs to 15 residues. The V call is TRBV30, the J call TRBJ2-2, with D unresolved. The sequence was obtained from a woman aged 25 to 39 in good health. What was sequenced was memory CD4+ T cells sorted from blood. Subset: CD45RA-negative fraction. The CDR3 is CAINPGSMTTGELFF. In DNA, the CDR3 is TGTGCCATAAACCCGGGTTCGATGACCACCGGGGAGCTGTTTTTT.